The entry below gives a single TCR beta chain sequence along with its context. Its antigen is undetermined. Sequenced by immunoSEQ multiplex PCR; TCRdb stores in-frame clones only, minus some. The sample has 89,000 or so clones, approximately 82% seen once. The sample originates from a study of graft-versus-host responses after intestinal transplantation. Study-wide points: Clonal ratios of graft-versus-host to host-versus-graft in allografts were high for patients exhibiting graft-donor T cell macrochimerism.

In germline, CDR1 is MNHEY, CDR2 SVGAGI. The CDR3 is made up of 15 amino acids. With 5 bases clipped from V and 2 bases from J, the junction kept 5 bases outside the gene matches. The starting material was unstimulated CD4+ T cells sorted from spleen or lymph node cells, obtained before intestinal transplant. The sequence was collected from a human donor who received an intestinal transplant. The genes are TRBV6-5 and TRBJ2-1, with 8 bases fitting TRBD2. CDR3 sequence: CASSRGGNPYNEQFF. The CDR3 DNA follows: TGTGCCAGCAGTCGGGGGGGAAACCCCTACAATGAGCAGTTCTTC.